A selection of T cell receptor beta chains follows, all from one sample in a study of cytomegalovirus exposure and HLA in healthy donors. Method: immunoSEQ multiplex PCR; TCRdb's copy keeps in-frame clones and lacks some. The sample holds 200,000 to 250,000 clones; around nine tenths are singletons and the top ten take around 1.1%. The sequenced material came from PBMCs. All receptors derive from a woman in her late teens or twenties in good health and CMV-seronegative. Both conserved end residues are part of each CDR3. D genes are given only for firm matches. For some rows the clone size is stated as once, few or many, or as a class when expanded; others skip it.

>-|TRBJ1-6|TRBV27|TRBD1
TGTGCCAGCAGTACATGGGGACAGGGCTATTCACCCCTCCACTTT
CASSTWGQGYSPLHF
>-|TRBJ2-2|TRBV27|-
TGTGCCAGCAAGGTTTCCGGGAGCGCGAACACCGGGGAGCTGTTTTTT
CASKVSGSANTGELFF
>once|TRBJ2-5|TRBV5-4|-
TGTGCCAGCAGCTCTCCTTCGGTGTTGGAGACCCAGTACTTC
CASSSPSVLETQYF
>-|TRBJ1-3|TRBV30|-
TGTGCCTGGAGTTGGGCTATCTCTGGAAACACCATATATTTT
CAWSWAISGNTIYF
>once|TRBJ2-3|TRBV6-1|-
TGTGCCAGCATGAACCTTCTAGGGGAAGATACGCAGTATTTT
CASMNLLGEDTQYF
>-|TRBJ1-3|TRBV11-2|TRBD1
TGTGCCAGCAAACAGGGGGCTTGGTCAAGCTCTGGAAACACCATATATTTT
CASKQGAWSSSGNTIYF
>-|TRBJ1-1|TRBV29-1|-
TGCAGCGTTGGTAGTCAGGGAAACACTGAAGCTTTCTTT
CSVGSQGNTEAFF
>-|TRBJ1-4|TRBV5-1|TRBD1
TGCGCCAGCAGCTTCAGGGGGGAGAATGAAAAACTGTTTTTT
CASSFRGENEKLFF
>-|TRBJ2-1|TRBV5-5|TRBD2
TGTGCCAGCAGCGTGCGGGGGAATGAGCAGTTCTTC
CASSVRGNEQFF
>-|TRBJ2-5|TRBV10-3|TRBD1
TGTGCCATCAGCCGGGACAGGGTGGGTGAGACCCAGTACTTC
CAISRDRVGETQYF
>-|TRBJ1-1|TRBV2|TRBD1
TGTGCCAGCAGGGACAGGGGGCCCACTGAAGCTTTCTTT
CASRDRGPTEAFF
>-|TRBJ1-1|TRBV10-3|-
TGTGCCATCAGTCAGGGCGGCACTGAAGCTTTCTTT
CAISQGGTEAFF
>-|TRBJ1-1|TRBV18|-
TGTGCCAGCTCACCGGGGGGTAATAAGGCTTTCTTT
CASSPGGNKAFF
>once|TRBJ1-5|TRBV6-1|TRBD1
TGTGCCAGTCAGGGACAGGGGATCGGTCAGCCCCAGCATTTT
CASQGQGIGQPQHF
>-|TRBJ1-1|TRBV27|-
TGTGCCAGCAGTTTATCGAAGACAGGAAAAACTGAAGCTTTCTTT
CASSLSKTGKTEAFF
>once|TRBJ2-3|TRBV18|TRBD2
TGTGCCAGCTCACCATTTGGGGCTAGCGGGAGCACAGATACGCAGTATTTT
CASSPFGASGSTDTQYF
>few|TRBJ1-5|TRBV6-5|-
TGTGCCAGCAGCCCCCTATTGCATAGCAATCAGCCCCAGCATTTT
CASSPLLHSNQPQHF
>-|TRBJ2-3|TRBV4-1|TRBD1
TGCGCCAGCAGCCAAGGGACGGGACAGGGATTGGGGGTAGATACGCAGTATTTT
CASSQGTGQGLGVDTQYF
>-|TRBJ1-1|TRBV16|-
TGTGCCAGCAGCCAATCTCTAGGGGTCGGAACTGAAGCTTTCTTT
CASSQSLGVGTEAFF
>-|TRBJ2-2|TRBV2|-
TGTGCCAGCAGCCCGGCGGGGGCCTCGGGCACCGGGGAGCTGTTTTTT
CASSPAGASGTGELFF
>-|TRBJ1-1|TRBV18|TRBD1
TGTGCCAGCTCACCACATACAGGGGACAACACTGAAGCTTTCTTT
CASSPHTGDNTEAFF
>few|TRBJ1-1|TRBV19|-
TGTGCCCCCAACGAGGTAACTGAAGCTTTCTTT
CAPNEVTEAFF
>-|TRBJ1-5|TRBV5-1|-
TGCGCCAGCAGCTTGGACAGTAGCAATCAGCCCCAGCATTTT
CASSLDSSNQPQHF
>once|TRBJ1-1|TRBV7-9|-
TGTGCCAGCAGCCCAACACAGGGACACACTGAAGCTTTCTTT
CASSPTQGHTEAFF
>-|TRBJ2-7|TRBV11-1|-
TGTGCCAGCAGCTTAGTGCCGATCGTTACAGGTTCCTACGAGCAGTACTTC
CASSLVPIVTGSYEQYF
>-|TRBJ1-3|TRBV5-1|-
TGCGCCAGCAGCCCGGGACTTTCCGCGAGCTACTCTGGAAACACCATATATTTT
CASSPGLSASYSGNTIYF
>once|TRBJ2-1|TRBV4-2|TRBD2
TGTGCCAGCAGCCTCGGACTAGCGGGAGATTCCCACAATGAGCAGTTCTTC
CASSLGLAGDSHNEQFF
>-|TRBJ1-4|TRBV11-2|TRBD1
TGTGCCAGCAGGGCCGGGACAGGGGATGAAAAACTGTTTTTT
CASRAGTGDEKLFF
>-|TRBJ2-1|TRBV2|TRBD2
TGTGCCAGCAGTGTAGAGACTAGCGGGTCTTACAATGAGCAGTTCTTC
CASSVETSGSYNEQFF
>-|TRBJ2-1|TRBV11-2|-
TGTGCCAGCAGCGCTAAACCCCGTTCCTACAATGAGCAGTTCTTC
CASSAKPRSYNEQFF
>-|TRBJ1-1|TRBV6-1|-
TGTGCCAGCACCAACGGGGATACGACTGTAGCTTTCTTT
CASTNGDTTVAFF
>-|TRBJ2-1|TRBV19|-
TGTGCCAGTAGTAATAACGGGATGGATGAGCAGTTCTTC
CASSNNGMDEQFF
>-|TRBJ2-3|TRBV5-6|-
TGTGCCAGCAGCTCGACAGGGGGTCAGCGGGAGGTGGCAGATACGCAGTATTTT
CASSSTGGQREVADTQYF
>-|TRBJ1-1|TRBV5-6|TRBD1
TGTGCCAGCAGCTTGGCGGGACAGGGTAACACTGAAGCTTTCTTT
CASSLAGQGNTEAFF
>-|TRBJ2-1|TRBV4-1|TRBD1
TGCGCCAGCAGCCCTCCGGGACAGGGAATTGACGAGCAGTTCTTC
CASSPPGQGIDEQFF
>few|TRBJ1-2|TRBV5-1|TRBD1
TGCGCCAGCAGCTTGGGGGGGACAGAAGTTGACGGCTACACCTTC
CASSLGGTEVDGYTF
>-|TRBJ2-7|TRBV28|TRBD1
TGTGCCAGCAGCCAGACAGGGGAGGTCTACGAGCAGTACTTC
CASSQTGEVYEQYF